This T cell receptor (beta chain) stems from a study of blood T cell repertoires in COVID-19. Study summary: Donors in the United States, Italy and Spain gave samples during acute or convalescent COVID-19.

Assay used: immunoSEQ multiplex PCR; TCRdb lists only in-frame clones, some missing. The sample carries roughly 180,000 clones, roughly 86% recorded once. The TCR originated in a man aged 18-30 years with acute or convalescent COVID-19. Sample: peripheral blood.

CDR3 in DNA: TGTGCCTGGAGTAGCCAGGGAAGAGGCGAGCAGTACTTC. This encodes CAWSSQGRGEQYF. The rearrangement joins TRBV30 to TRBJ2-7; D perhaps matches TRBD1 (5 bases). This CDR3 spans 13 amino acids. In germline, CDR1 is GTSNPN, CDR2 SVGIG (reference sequence). V gave up 2 bases and J gave up 6 bases, with 14 bases separating them.